A single sample gave rise to the 21 T cell receptor beta chains below, sequenced in a study of identical twins (dated by TCRdb to about 2016). The library came from 5' RACE. The sequencer was an Illumina HiSeq 2000. Using fastp at Q25 and MiXCR, TCRdb reprocessed the public reads and kept productive beta chains. When rows share a CDR3 protein, they turn into one entry using the most common DNA and genes. In this sample the table shows about 660,000 distinct CDR3 sequences, more than 6.5% of which occur a single time. The biggest ten clones account for 0.75% to 1% of the sample. The same sample was also studied in work on yellow fever vaccine responses in identical twins.

The sequenced sample was PBMCs. These receptors came from a woman younger than 30 in good health.

This clonotype was counted a few times. This chain uses TRBV25-1 with TRBJ2-3; 7 bases are shared with TRBD1. J gave up 3 bases and V 6 bases, and 12 bases lay outside the gene matches. CDR3 length equals 16 residues. CDR1 and CDR2 from the germline V gene are MGHDK and SYGVNS. This CDR3 reads CASRPTDRLETDTQYF. The DNA of the CDR3 is TGTGCCAGCAGACCGACGGACAGGCTTGAGACAGATACGCAGTATTTT.

This clonotype came up a few times. The gene calls are TRBV3-1 and TRBJ2-7; D remains ambiguous. Trimming took off 1 base at V and 3 bases at J, with 10 bases between the two ends. Germline values: CDR1 LGHDT, CDR2 YNNKEL (reference sequence). The CDR3 is 14 residues long. The CDR3 sequence is CASSQAYSFYEQYF. The CDR3 DNA reads as TGTGCCAGCAGCCAAGCCTACAGTTTCTACGAGCAGTACTTC.

This clonotype has ten or more counts. The chain employs TRBV6-2 or TRBV6-3 and TRBJ2-3; D is unresolved. Germline-derived CDR1 and CDR2 are MNHEY and SVGEGT. The CDR3 is made up of 15 amino acids. With 6 bases removed from V and 0 bases from J, the gap between germline ends came to 13 bases. The CDR3 region is CASSYGGDSTDTQYF. The CDR3 DNA reads as TGTGCCAGCAGCTACGGCGGTGACAGCACAGATACGCAGTATTTT.

The sample holds many counts of this clonotype. The chain is built from TRBV29-1 and TRBJ2-4, with unresolved D. The germline gives CDR1 SQVTM, CDR2 ANQGSEA. The CDR3 spans 12 residues. Trimming pared 4 bases from V and 0 bases from J, leaving 4 bases between. The CDR3 nucleotides read TGCAGCGTTGTAGGAGCCAAAAACATTCAGTACTTC. Translating gives CSVVGAKNIQYF.

The chain combines TRBV29-1 with TRBJ2-3; the match to TRBD1 covers 7 bases. Per the germline V gene, CDR1 is SQVTM and CDR2 is ANQGSEA. The trim removed 7 bases at V and 1 base at J, leaving 11 bases unmatched. The CDR3 totals 15 residues. As DNA, the CDR3 is TGCAGCGCCTGGGGCAGGGGGTCGGGCACAGATACGCAGTATTTT. This encodes CSAWGRGSGTDTQYF.

This rearrangement joins TRBV20-1 to TRBJ2-1; weak D call: TRBD1 (5 bases). Trimming removed 1 base at V and 1 base at J, with 8 bases between. CDR1 is DFQATT, CDR2 SNEGSKA, per germline (reference sequence). The CDR3 has 14 amino acids. The CDR3 here is CSARVTGSYNEQFF. CDR3 DNA sequence: TGCAGTGCTAGAGTAACAGGATCCTACAATGAGCAGTTCTTC.

This clonotype has more than one count but fewer than ten. The J gene is TRBJ1-4, the V gene TRBV6-2 or TRBV6-3; 10 bases align to TRBD1. Germline V lookup: CDR1 MNHEY, CDR2 SVGEGT. The junction had 5 bases not matched to a gene; V was cut back by 5 bases and J by 8 bases. The CDR3 runs to 14 residues. CDR3 in DNA: TGTGCCAGCAGTCCCCGGGACAGGGGCGAAAAACTGTTTTTT. This gives the protein CASSPRDRGEKLFF.

This clonotype was counted ten times or more. The chain is built from TRBV12-3 or TRBV12-4 and TRBJ1-5; 8 bases are a match to TRBD1. This CDR3 spans 13 amino acids. Germline trimming cut 6 bases from V and 7 bases from J; bases unmatched to any gene: 5. As DNA, the CDR3 is TGTGCCAGCAGCGATCGACAGGGGCAGCCCCAGCATTTT. Translated, it gives CASSDRQGQPQHF.

This clonotype has only a few counts. The chain has TRBV11-2 and TRBJ2-2; 10 bases map to TRBD2. CDR1 and CDR2 from the germline V gene are SGHAT and FQNNGV. The CDR3 is 17 residues long. The J segment lost 5 bases and the V segment lost 2 bases, leaving 8 bases of the junction unmatched. The CDR3 DNA reads TGTGCCAGCAGCTTACTAGCGAGCGGGAGGGCTACCGGGGAGCTGTTTTTT. Its translation: CASSLLASGRATGELFF.

The J gene is TRBJ1-1, the V gene TRBV9, with D unclear. Trimming stripped 0 bases from V and 6 bases from J, with 12 bases between. The CDR3 loop spans 14 amino acids. The germline gives CDR1 SGDLS, CDR2 YYNGEE. CDR3 residues: CASSVGGGFAEAFF. The CDR3 DNA reads TGTGCCAGCAGCGTAGGAGGAGGGTTCGCTGAAGCTTTCTTT.

This clonotype came up many times. This chain uses TRBV6-2 or TRBV6-3 with TRBJ1-4; 8 nucleotides line up with TRBD1. Germline CDR1 reads MNHEY; CDR2 reads SVGEGT. The CDR3 has 16 amino acids. Trimming took 6 bases from V and 1 from J; bases not matched to a gene: 7. As DNA, the CDR3 is TGTGCCAGCAGCTTCGGGACAGGACGAACTAATGAAAAACTGTTTTTT. Its protein product is CASSFGTGRTNEKLFF.

This clonotype was detected only a few times. This rearrangement joins TRBV5-6 to TRBJ1-2, with D unresolved. The V gene lost 2 bases and the J gene lost 8 bases, with 10 bases spanning the gap. Germline CDR1 SGHDT, CDR2 YYEEEE. The CDR3 is 12 amino acids. The CDR3 bases are TGTGCCAGCAGCTTAGGTTGGAGGGGCTACACCTTC. Protein sequence: CASSLGWRGYTF.

This clonotype has only a few counts. The chain recombines TRBV4-1 with TRBJ2-5; 8 nucleotides agree with TRBD1. V dropped 2 bases and J dropped 1; count of bases not matched to a gene: 6. This CDR3 region has 16 residues. Per the germline V gene, CDR1 is MGHRA and CDR2 is YSYEKL. CDR3 sequence (DNA): TGCGCCAGCAGCCAATCTTTAACAGGGGGCCAAGAGACCCAGTACTTC. Encoded protein: CASSQSLTGGQETQYF.

The sample holds a few counts of this clonotype. The chain is built from TRBV19 and TRBJ2-1, with 8 nucleotides matching TRBD2. The CDR3 spans 17 residues. Germline V gene data show CDR1 as LNHDA and CDR2 as SQIVND (reference sequence). J was trimmed by 9 bases and V by 3 bases; bases with no gene match: 16. The CDR3 DNA sequence: TGTGCCAGTAGTATCCCGCCGGGACTAGGTTCCTTAGGTGAGCAGTTCTTC. Translating gives CASSIPPGLGSLGEQFF.

This clonotype showed up many times. The chain has TRBV2 and TRBJ2-3; no reliable D call. The CDR3 runs to 14 residues. Germline lookup yields CDR1 SNHLY and CDR2 FYNNEI. V lost 6 bases to trimming and J lost 1 base, with 11 bases between them. DNA for the CDR3: TGTGCCAGCAGGTTGGGGTGGGGCACAGATACGCAGTATTTT. Translation: CASRLGWGTDTQYF.

This clonotype was detected only a few times. The V and J genes are TRBV7-9 and TRBJ2-1; D is ambiguous. The germline V gene has CDR1 SEHNR and CDR2 FQNEAQ (reference sequence). The CDR3 is 13 residues long. V was trimmed by 3 bases and J by 7 bases, leaving 10 bases between them. The chain's CDR3 is CASSFFVGNEQFF. In nucleotides, the CDR3 is TGTGCCAGCAGCTTTTTCGTAGGTAATGAGCAGTTCTTC.

This clonotype appeared many times. This chain joins TRBV6-5 and TRBJ1-1, with 8 bases that match TRBD1. J lost 1 base, V lost 10 bases, and 2 bases had no gene match. Germline V gene sequence: CDR1 MNHEY, CDR2 SVGAGI. The CDR3 runs 12 residues. The CDR3 bases are TGTGCCACCGGACAGGGGAACACTGAAGCTTTCTTT. This gives the protein CATGQGNTEAFF.

This clonotype was counted only a few times. The rearrangement links TRBV14 to TRBJ1-4; 11 bases align to TRBD1. Germline CDR1 reads SGHDN; CDR2 reads FVKESK. This CDR3 has 15 residues. V dropped 4 bases and J dropped 10; count of bases not matched to a gene: 8. The CDR3 region is CASSRGQGAIGKLFF. CDR3 coding DNA: TGTGCCAGCAGCCGCGGACAGGGGGCGATCGGAAAACTGTTTTTT.

This rearrangement joins TRBV2 to TRBJ2-1, with D perhaps assigned TRBD1 or TRBD2 (6 bases each). Trimming took 3 bases from V and 1 from J, leaving 13 bases between them. CDR1 is SNHLY, CDR2 FYNNEI, per germline. The CDR3 is 16 residues long. The CDR3 sequence: CASSDSGGPSYNEQFF. The CDR3 coding sequence is TGTGCCAGCAGTGATTCTGGGGGGCCTTCCTACAATGAGCAGTTCTTC.

This clonotype was detected only a few times. This sequence joins TRBV12-3 or TRBV12-4 and TRBJ2-3, with D possibly matching TRBD2 (5 bases). Trimming cost V 7 bases and J 3 bases, with 14 bases left between them. The CDR3 has 14 amino acids. CDR3 region: CASTLFRGTDTQYF. DNA for the CDR3: TGTGCCAGCACCCTATTTAGAGGGACAGATACGCAGTATTTT.

This clonotype was seen a few times. The rearrangement joins TRBV7-2 to TRBJ2-2; D is unresolved. The CDR3 is 15 amino acids. The germline V gene has CDR1 SGHTA and CDR2 FQGNSA. V lost 1 base and J 6 bases, leaving 12 bases between the germline ends. The CDR3 nucleotides read TGTGCCAGCAGCTTAGAATATCGGGTCCCCGGGGAGCTGTTTTTT. Protein: CASSLEYRVPGELFF.